A single sample gave rise to the 16 T cell receptor beta chains below, sequenced in a study of T-cell reconstitution after alpha-beta-depleted transplantation in children. Unique molecular identifiers were used to barcode this TCRbeta library. TCRdb ran MiXCR on the PCR reads and lists one entry per CDR3 protein. The repertoire consists of approximately 70,000 distinct CDR3 sequences, with roughly 4.5% occurring once and the leading ten covering around 18%. The sample consisted of PBMCs, mostly from graft donor cells, taken 180 days after TCRalphabeta/CD19-depleted stem cell transplant. These receptors were taken from a boy in the first two years of life who had a stem cell transplant for acute myeloid leukemia, so the T cells may come from the graft donor.

The chain has TRBV19 and TRBJ1-2; D is possibly TRBD1 (5 bases). CDR1 is LNHDA, CDR2 SQIVND, per germline (reference sequence). Trimming stripped 5 bases from V and 1 base from J, with 17 bases between. The CDR3 sequence is 16 residues long. CDR3 amino acids: CASSSTRQKNNYGYTF. Written as DNA, the CDR3 is TGTGCCAGTAGTTCCACTCGACAGAAGAATAACTATGGCTACACCTTC.

This clonotype was seen at least ten times. The CDR3 nucleotides read TGTGCCAGCAAGGCGGCAAACTCCTACGAGCAGTACGTC. Amino acid sequence: CASKAANSYEQYV. V gene TRBV6-4 combines with J gene TRBJ2-7; D remains unclear. Trimming took 7 bases from V and 0 from J, leaving 10 bases between them. The CDR3 is 13 residues long. CDR1 is MRHNA and CDR2 is SNTAGT in the germline V gene.

The sample holds many counts of this clonotype. The chain is built from TRBV12-3 or TRBV12-4 and TRBJ1-6, with TRBD1 identical over 9 bases. This CDR3 has 16 residues. V lost 4 bases to trimming and J lost 6 bases; unmatched junction nucleotides: 7. In DNA form, the CDR3 reads TGTGCCAGCAGTTATTTGCCGGGACAGGGTAATTCACCCCTCCACTTT. Amino acids: CASSYLPGQGNSPLHF.

This clonotype has at least ten counts. The J gene is TRBJ1-1, the V gene TRBV2; D may be TRBD1 (6 bases). The V end was cut by 0 bases, the J end by 1 base, with 12 bases between. Germline CDR1 is SNHLY and CDR2 is FYNNEI. This CDR3 contains 16 residues. The CDR3 DNA reads TGTGCCAGCAGTGAAGCGCACAGGGAGGGGAACACTGAAGCTTTCTTT. Encoded protein: CASSEAHREGNTEAFF.

This clonotype was detected many times. The rearrangement uses TRBV7-9 and TRBJ1-1; D not resolved. The CDR3 length is 16 residues. V was cut by 8 bases and J by 6 bases, with 25 bases left in between. Germline CDR1 and CDR2: SEHNR and FQNEAQ (reference sequence). This CDR3 reads CASLLGSGGTASEAFF. The DNA for the CDR3 is TGTGCCAGCCTTTTGGGCTCTGGTGGCACGGCTTCTGAAGCTTTCTTT.

There are many counts of this clonotype. V usage is TRBV2 and J usage is TRBJ2-3; D uncertain. Germline CDR1 SNHLY, CDR2 FYNNEI. Deletions cut 3 bases from V and 0 bases from J, with 10 bases between. The CDR3 loop spans 15 amino acids. CDR3 protein: CASSELAPSTDTQYF. The CDR3 region has the DNA TGTGCCAGCAGTGAGTTAGCTCCTAGCACAGATACGCAGTATTTT. Filled out from reference TRBV2 and TRBJ2-3, the complete variable domain reads EPEVTQTPSHQVTQMGQEVILRCVPISNHLYFYWYRQILGQKVEFLVSFYNNEISEKSEIFDDQFSVERPDGSNFTLKIRSTKLEDSAMYFCASSELAPSTDTQYFGPGTRLTVL.

This clonotype was picked up many times. This sequence joins TRBV7-2 and TRBJ2-7; a weak D match, TRBD1 (6 bases). Germline lookup yields CDR1 SGHTA and CDR2 FQGNSA. V lost 5 bases and J 4 bases, leaving 9 bases between the germline ends. The CDR3 covers 12 residues. CDR3 sequence reads: CASSIQGYEQYV. The CDR3, as DNA: TGTGCCAGCAGCATACAGGGTTACGAGCAGTACGTC.

This clonotype was picked up a small number of times. The V and J genes are TRBV6-5 and TRBJ2-1, with D hard to call. The CDR3 is 14 amino acids. Trimming stripped 0 bases from V and 3 bases from J, with 6 bases between. Looked up from germline, CDR1 is MNHEY and CDR2 is SVGAGI. CDR3 in DNA: TGTGCCAGCAGTTACTCGGCCAACTACAATGAGCAGTTCTTC. The encoded protein is CASSYSANYNEQFF.

This clonotype was seen at least ten times. The V call is TRBV12-3 or TRBV12-4, the J call TRBJ2-3; D call uncertain. V was shortened by 3 bases and J by 4 bases, with 5 bases between the two germline ends. The CDR3 is made up of 12 amino acids. The DNA of the CDR3 is TGTGCCAGCAGTTTCTTCGCAGATACGCAGTATTTT. Its translation: CASSFFADTQYF.

This clonotype came up many times. This chain joins TRBV24-1 and TRBJ1-4; D gene ambiguous. The CDR3 runs to 14 residues. The V gene's germline CDR1 is KGHDR and CDR2 SFDVKD. Trimming shortened V by 5 bases and J by 3 bases, and 9 bases separated the two germline ends. The CDR3 here is CATSVRTSNEKLFF. The CDR3 DNA reads as TGTGCCACCAGTGTCAGGACGTCTAATGAAAAACTGTTTTTT.

This clonotype was observed many times. The chain recombines TRBV6-4 with TRBJ2-3; 8 bases align to TRBD1. Per the germline V gene, CDR1 is MRHNA and CDR2 is SNTAGT. The V segment lost 7 bases and the J segment 2 bases; nucleotides outside the gene matches: 5. The CDR3 has 14 residues. The CDR3 nucleotides are TGTGCCAGCAAACGGACAGGGATCACAGATACGCAGTATTTT. Its protein is CASKRTGITDTQYF.

This clonotype was seen many times. The chain uses TRBV12-3 or TRBV12-4 and TRBJ1-6; D not resolved. Between the trimmed V and J ends, which lost 1 base and 9 bases, there was a span of 13 bases. The CDR3 extends over 15 amino acids. The CDR3 protein is CASSLGPQDGSPLHF. Here the CDR3 DNA reads TGTGCCAGCAGTTTAGGGCCCCAGGACGGTTCACCCCTCCACTTT.

This clonotype was detected many times. This chain connects TRBV11-2 to TRBJ2-2; D possibly corresponds to TRBD1 (6 bases). CDR1 and CDR2 from the germline V gene are SGHAT and FQNNGV. Trimming left V 0 bases short and J 0 bases short, with 14 bases between. The CDR3 runs to 18 residues. The CDR3 loop reads CASSLDPTGDTNTGELFF. CDR3 bases: TGTGCCAGCAGCTTAGATCCGACAGGTGATACGAACACCGGGGAGCTGTTTTTT. The variable domain in full, with the rest retrieved from reference TRBV11-2 and TRBJ2-2, is EAGVAQSPRYKIIEKRQSVAFWCNPISGHATLYWYQQILGQGPKLLIQFQNNGVVDDSQLPKDRFSAERLKGVDSTLKIQPAKLEDSAVYLCASSLDPTGDTNTGELFFGEGSRLTVL.

This clonotype appeared many times. The rearrangement links TRBV20-1 to TRBJ2-1; maybe TRBD2 (5 bases). Germline V gene sequence: CDR1 DFQATT, CDR2 SNEGSKA (reference sequence). V was clipped by 0 bases and J by 2 bases, with 14 bases between them. The CDR3 sequence is 16 residues long. In DNA, the CDR3 is TGCAGTGCTAGAGATGTCATGGGAGACGCCTACAATGAGCAGTTCTTC. Protein: CSARDVMGDAYNEQFF.

This clonotype was seen at least ten times. The chain is built from TRBV5-1 and TRBJ1-4; a weak D match, TRBD1 (6 bases). Germline V lookup: CDR1 SGHRS, CDR2 YFSETQ. Trimming cost V 4 bases and J 3 bases, with 13 bases left between them. The CDR3 has 15 residues. CDR3 in DNA: TGCGCCAGCAGCCCGCTGACAGGTTCTAATGAAAAACTGTTTTTT. Translating it yields CASSPLTGSNEKLFF.

This clonotype was seen a few times. The chain recombines TRBV5-1 with TRBJ2-1; the match to TRBD2 covers 12 bases. From germline, CDR1 is SGHRS and CDR2 YFSETQ. Germline trimming cut 7 bases from V and 7 bases from J; bases unmatched to any gene: 6. The CDR3 runs to 14 residues. CDR3 sequence reads: CASSASGGANEQFF. CDR3 DNA: TGCGCCAGCTCCGCTAGCGGGGGGGCAAATGAGCAGTTCTTC.